This T cell receptor beta chain was identified during a study of vaccination effects on CD4 cells after COVID-19 (dated by TCRdb to between 2021 and 2024). Regarding the complete study: Each participant got two doses of an mRNA SARS-CoV-2 vaccine, either BNT162b2 or mRNA-1273. SARS-CoV-2 spike-specific CD4+ TCR repertoires from before and after mRNA vaccination were compared in COVID-19 convalescent patients and in infection-naive vaccine recipients. Altogether, over 9 COVID-19 convalescent patients and a few SARS-CoV-2-naive healthy vaccine recipients made up the full study. The Oncomine TCR Beta short-read assay on an Illumina iSeq 100 was used to sequence cultures from other donors in the study. The study at large found these results: Among healthy vaccine recipients, nearly all vaccine-induced clones were SARS-CoV-2 mono-reactive, and just 1 of 255 was cross-reactive with common cold coronaviruses. The study was limited by a small number of convalescent patients and lacked early post-infection timepoints. Clones induced by infection and clones induced by vaccination both contracted markedly at late timepoints after vaccination, which fits with T cell responses waning over time.

The library was prepared using the immunoSEQ multiplex PCR assay. DNA from the cultured, isolated CD4+ T cells was subjected to TCR beta CDR3 sequencing. The original pipeline was this. Non-productive TCR sequences were discarded, and reads were trimmed to the CDR3 region, with only CDR3s of 7 or more amino acids retained. The MANAFEST web app was used to pick out antigen-specific clonotypes by comparing their expansion in peptide wells with that in reference cultures. To count as positive, a clone had to show expansion at FDR<0.05 compared with the reference and with all other wells, an odds ratio above 5, and a frequency above 0.1% in two replicate wells. Clonotypes significantly expanded in SARS-CoV-2 spike wells and in at least one common cold coronavirus spike condition were defined as cross-reactive. Using the stringdist R package, CDR3 similarity was measured by Levenshtein distance, and unrooted trees were constructed with ape in R 3.6.1. The immuneACCESS repertoire file appears here via TCRdb, limited to in-frame rearrangements. These files lack a portion of the clones; in checked studies, under half of the deficit traces to unresolved V genes, and the cause of the others is not known. V and J calls and clone size come straight from that table; D and trimming were deduced from the DNA. This sample has about 41,000 clones in its table, and more than 60% of those were observed once. The leading ten clones occupy about 28% of the sample.

In the ViraFEST assay, PBMC were stimulated with viral peptide pools, and TCR sequencing was then used to find antigen-specific CD4+ T cell clonotypes based on their expansion. After 10 days of culture, CD4+ T cells were isolated with the EasySep CD4+ T cell isolation kit. None of the healthy vaccine recipients had a prior SARS-CoV-2 infection, which was confirmed by nucleocapsid antibody tests that came back negative both before and after vaccination. About 2.1 million PBMC per well were cultured in IMDM with roughly 5% human AB serum, 9 to 10 IU/ml IL-2 and gentamicin, plus 10 ug/ml peptides. Half of the culture medium was replaced with fresh IL-2-containing medium on days 3 and 7. Unless otherwise noted, each peptide stimulation condition was cultured in triplicate wells. PBMC were separated from whole blood using Ficoll-Paque Plus gradient centrifugation and were then either cryopreserved at -140C or used fresh. The spike proteins of SARS-CoV-2 and of the common cold coronaviruses HCoV-NL63, HCoV-OC43 and HCoV-229E were spanned by overlapping peptide pools. The QIAamp micro DNA kit was used to extract genomic DNA from the cultured CD4+ T cells.

Compared with germline, V lacks 2 bases and J lacks 8 bases; bases without a gene match: 9. Inclusive of the bounding cysteine and phenylalanine, the CDR3 is 15 residues long. This entry keeps only the CDR3 DNA: 45 bases, framed from base 1. In the germline V gene, CDR1 corresponds to MNHEY and CDR2 to SVGEGT. About this clone: It has no known antigen specificity. There are no base qualities to consult, and no much larger clone falls within one base.

This clonotype was sampled from a human donor who received a COVID-19 vaccine. The input for sequencing was CD4+ T cells from PBMCs cultured with HCoV-OC43 spike peptides, taken before COVID-19 vaccination. What this sample's cell subset or site label stands for: HCoV-OC43 spike overlapping peptide pool stimulation. This receptor chain uses TRBV6-2 or TRBV6-3 and TRBJ2-1; 7 bases in the junction line up with TRBD2. The bases are TGTGCCAGCAGTTACGGGGACTACCGGCGGGATGAGCAGTTCTTC. Its translation reads: CASSYGDYRRDEQFF.